This T cell receptor beta chain was captured in a study of cytomegalovirus exposure and HLA in healthy donors. The donors comprised healthy bone marrow donors. The V gene's germline CDR1 is LGHNA and CDR2 YSLEER. V dropped 0 bases and J dropped 1; count of bases not matched to a gene: 0. The CDR3 covers 15 residues. 60 Vbeta and 13 Jbeta primers were used in PCR. Sequenced by immunoSEQ multiplex PCR; TCRdb stores in-frame clones only, minus some. This table holds 84,000 or so clones, approximately 79% found once. Note on this clone: Antigen unknown. Distinct nucleotide sequences in the sample also encode this CDR3.

Study results and caveats: In a later analysis, donors in an Asian-associated ancestry cluster reportedly had fewer N-insertions in productive TCRs than the cohort mean. In an earlier analysis, most TCR beta V segments were productive about 87% or about 30% of the time. Many donors carried some public TCRs, although rarity characterized most TCR sequences.

The sequenced sample consisted of PBMCs. This chain joins TRBV4-3 and TRBJ2-5, with 9 bases aligning to TRBD2. This receptor was taken from a man aged 25 to 40 in good health and CMV-seronegative. CDR3 nucleotide sequence: TGCGCCAGCAGCCAAGAGCGGGGGGGCCAAGAGACCCAGTACTTC. Its translation is CASSQERGGQETQYF.